The subject of this entry is one T cell receptor beta chain. Its antigen is undetermined. The gene names here belong to mouse. The read ends 4 residues early relative to the CDR3; the germline J gene fills the gap. The sample originates from a study of CD8+ T cells in alopecia areata. As for the study in general: It was approximately 6-11-week-old female C3H/HeJ mice that received skin from approximately 6-12-month-old C3H/HeJ graft donors with spontaneous alopecia. General study points: Possibly because of HLA-related factors, TCR sharing was less clear across patients than in mice.

The germline gives CDR1 NNHDY, CDR2 SYVADS. The J segment lost 5 bases and the V segment lost 6 bases, leaving 4 bases of the junction unmatched. The CDR3 has 14 residues. Pooled cutaneous lymph node cells were sorted using CD4, CD8alpha, NKG2D, NKG2ACE and other markers. Investigators isolated RNA and reverse transcribed it into cDNA to act as the sequencing template. Sequenced by immunoSEQ multiplex PCR; TCRdb stores in-frame clones only, minus some. The repertoire consists of around 300,000 clones, none detected only once. This receptor was taken from a C3H/HeJ mouse with alopecia areata. MHC haplotype of the mouse line: H2-k. The V gene is TRBV13-3, the J gene TRBJ2-1; 11 bases match TRBD2. The sequenced sample was CD4+ T cells sorted from a lymph node. CDR3 sequence: CASTRTGGNAEQFF. CDR3 bases read: TGTGCCAGCACCCGGACTGGGGGGAATGCT.